Each of the 20 T cell receptor beta chains below was sequenced from the same sample in a study of shared clonotypes between healthy human individuals. Method: immunoSEQ multiplex PCR; TCRdb's copy keeps in-frame clones and lacks some. The data show millions of clones, roughly nine tenths seen once. Input material: naive CD4+ T cells sorted from blood. Subset in this sample: CD45RA+ positively selected. Receptors originate from a man between 18 and 35 years old in good health.

About this clone itself: The sample carries other DNA sequences with the same CDR3. This chain uses TRBV19 with TRBJ1-1; TRBD1 aligns across 7 bases. The CDR3 totals 14 residues. Losses at the gene ends were 4 bases for V and 2 bases for J; bases not matched to a gene: 4. Germline CDR1 reads LNHDA; CDR2 reads SQIVND (reference sequence). CDR3 residues: CASSTGTVNTEAFF. Here the CDR3 DNA reads TGTGCCAGTAGTACCGGGACAGTAAACACTGAAGCTTTCTTT. Combining the CDR3 with reference TRBV19 and TRBJ1-1 gives the whole variable domain DGGITQSPKYLFRKEGQNVTLSCEQNLNHDAMYWYRQDPGQGLRLIYYSQIVNDFQKGDIAEGYSVSREKKESFPLTVTSAQKNPTAFYLCASSTGTVNTEAFFGQGTRLTVV.

The chain links TRBV6-5 to TRBJ1-2; TRBD1 agrees at 10 bases. Unmatched junction bases numbered 3, after V lost 2 bases and J lost 3 bases. This CDR3 comprises 15 residues. Germline V gene lookup returns CDR1 MNHEY and CDR2 SVGAGI. The CDR3 region has the DNA TGTGCCAGCAGTTACCCCGGGACAGGGGACTATGGCTACACCTTC. Residues: CASSYPGTGDYGYTF.

The rearrangement joins TRBV5-1 to TRBJ2-6; D is unresolved. Trimming removed 2 bases at V and 0 bases at J, with 12 bases between. Germline CDR1 reads SGHRS; CDR2 reads YFSETQ. This CDR3 has 17 amino acids. The CDR3 DNA is TGCGCCAGCAGCTTCCAGGTAACGAGCTCTGGGGCCAACGTCCTGACTTTC. It translates to CASSFQVTSSGANVLTF.

This clone has a handful of counts. The chain has TRBV7-2 and TRBJ2-1; D gene unclear. This CDR3 has 13 residues. CDR1 is SGHTA, CDR2 FQGNSA, per germline. V dropped 4 bases and J dropped 7 bases, with 11 bases sitting between them. Here the CDR3 reads CASSSRMGNEQFF. CDR3 nucleotide sequence: TGTGCCAGCAGCTCCCGGATGGGTAATGAGCAGTTCTTC. Full variable domain (outside the CDR3, taken from reference TRBV7-2 and TRBJ2-1): GAGVSQSPSNKVTEKGKDVELRCDPISGHTALYWYRQSLGQGLEFLIYFQGNSAPDKSGLPSDRFSAERTGGSVSTLTIQRTQQEDSAVYLCASSSRMGNEQFFGPGTRLTVL.

This clone has more than one count but fewer than ten. Different DNA sequences within this sample yield the same CDR3. J is TRBJ1-1 and V is TRBV18; D perhaps matches TRBD1 (5 bases). This CDR3 has 13 residues. V lost 2 bases, J lost 1 base, and 5 bases lay in between. Germline V gene data show CDR1 as KGHSH and CDR2 as LQKENI. The CDR3 region has the DNA TGTGCCAGCTCACCAGGGGCGAACACTGAAGCTTTCTTT. Protein sequence: CASSPGANTEAFF. The whole variable domain, filled in from reference TRBV18 and TRBJ1-1, reads NAGVMQNPRHLVRRRGQEARLRCSPMKGHSHVYWYRQLPEEGLKFMVYLQKENIIDESGMPKERFSAEFPKEGPSILRIQQVVRGDSAAYFCASSPGANTEAFFGQGTRLTVV.

The genes are TRBV5-1 and TRBJ1-1; no definite D call. Trimming stripped 4 bases from V and 1 base from J, with 14 bases between. The CDR3 runs 15 residues. Germline V gives CDR1 SGHRS, CDR2 YFSETQ. The CDR3 region is CASSAPGAENTEAFF. CDR3 nucleotides: TGCGCCAGCAGCGCTCCCGGAGCGGAGAACACTGAAGCTTTCTTT.

To note about this clone: Other DNA sequences from this sample encode an identical CDR3 as well. This chain connects TRBV11-2 to TRBJ2-7; 7 nucleotides line up with TRBD2. Germline V lookup: CDR1 SGHAT, CDR2 FQNNGV. This CDR3 has 12 amino acids. The ends lost 5 bases at V and 4 bases at J; junction bases unmatched: 2. The CDR3 nucleotides are TGTGCCAGCAGCCCTAGCGGATACGAGCAGTACTTC. Translating gives CASSPSGYEQYF.

The J gene is TRBJ2-3, the V gene TRBV7-8, with 7 bases aligning to TRBD2. The CDR3 loop spans 14 amino acids. Germline CDR1 SGHVS, CDR2 FQNEAQ. The V gene end was trimmed by 5 bases and the J gene end by 2 bases; junction bases not matched to a gene: 4. In DNA form, the CDR3 reads TGTGCCAGCAGCACACTAGCGTCCACAGATACGCAGTATTTT. It codes for CASSTLASTDTQYF.

The rearrangement uses TRBV6-5 and TRBJ1-3; TRBD1 aligns across 8 bases. CDR1 is MNHEY and CDR2 is SVGAGI in the germline V gene. The ends lost 5 bases at V and 5 bases at J; junction bases unmatched: 5. This CDR3 comprises 14 residues. CDR3: CASSMDRDRNTIYF. CDR3 in DNA: TGTGCCAGCAGTATGGACAGGGATCGAAACACCATATATTTT.

This clone was detected only once. J is TRBJ2-7 and V is TRBV11-1, with 8 positions matching TRBD2. Looked up from germline, CDR1 is SGHAT and CDR2 is FQDESV (reference sequence). The CDR3 runs to 15 residues. Trimming removed 3 bases from V and 0 bases from J; junction bases left unmatched: 4. CDR3 DNA sequence: TGTGCCAGCAGCTTCACGCGGGGGGACTCCTACGAGCAGTACTTC. Protein product: CASSFTRGDSYEQYF. Supplemented by reference TRBV11-1 and TRBJ2-7, the full variable domain reads EAEVAQSPRYKITEKSQAVAFWCDPISGHATLYWYRQILGQGPELLVQFQDESVVDDSQLPKDRFSAERLKGVDSTLKIQPAELGDSAMYLCASSFTRGDSYEQYFGPGTRLTVT.

The gene calls are TRBV6-1 and TRBJ2-7; TRBD2 aligns across 7 bases. Germline lookup yields CDR1 MNHNS and CDR2 SASEGT. V shed 6 bases, J shed 0 bases, and the junction held 5 bases outside the gene matches. The CDR3 has 14 residues. The CDR3 DNA reads TGTGCCAGCAGGGCCAGCGGGAACTCCTACGAGCAGTACTTC. Translated: CASRASGNSYEQYF.

This clone was counted a few times. The rearrangement uses TRBV2 and TRBJ2-7; D not resolved. The CDR3 has 11 residues. Per germline, CDR1 SNHLY and CDR2 FYNNEI. Trimming cost V 2 bases and J 5 bases, with 4 bases left between them. As DNA, the CDR3 is TGTGCCAGCAGTGAAAGGGACGAGCAGTACTTC. The encoded protein is CASSERDEQYF.

The chain carries TRBV29-1 and TRBJ1-4; TRBD1 might be the D (6 bases). The CDR3 sequence is 12 residues long. V lost 6 bases and J 8 bases, leaving 13 bases between the germline ends. Germline assignment: CDR1 SQVTM and CDR2 ANQGSEA. This chain's CDR3 is CSVVRGSEKLFF. For the CDR3, the DNA is TGCAGCGTAGTTAGGGGGAGCGAAAAACTGTTTTTT.

The chain employs TRBV25-1 and TRBJ2-7; tentative D call: TRBD1 (5 bases). Germline V gives CDR1 MGHDK, CDR2 SYGVNS. This CDR3 comprises 13 residues. V lost 6 bases to trimming and J lost 3 bases, with 12 bases between them. CDR3 nucleotide sequence: TGTGCCAGCAGAAAGGACAAGAGCTACGAGCAGTACTTC. This gives the protein CASRKDKSYEQYF.

The chain joins TRBV27 to TRBJ1-2; D not certain. This CDR3 contains 18 residues. The germline CDR1 and CDR2 sequences are MNHEY and SMNVEV (reference sequence). The ends were cut back, 1 base at V and 6 bases at J, with 24 bases in the middle. The CDR3 region is CASSLFAAHAGPDNGYTF. CDR3 coding DNA: TGTGCCAGCAGTTTATTCGCAGCTCATGCAGGACCCGATAATGGCTACACCTTC.

This chain joins TRBV6-6 and TRBJ2-1; D may correspond to TRBD1 or TRBD2 (6 bases each). Germline V CDR1 and CDR2: MNHNY, SVGAGI (reference sequence). V lost 4 bases and J 1 base, leaving 14 bases between the germline ends. This CDR3 has 16 amino acids. The CDR3 bases are TGTGCCAGCAGTTCGCCGGGGGCAGGGTCCTACAATGAGCAGTTCTTC. This gives the protein CASSSPGAGSYNEQFF.

This clone was counted once. The chain joins TRBV9 to TRBJ2-2, with 8 bases matching TRBD1. Per germline, CDR1 SGDLS and CDR2 YYNGEE. The junction had 11 bases not matched to a gene; V was cut back by 0 bases and J by 4 bases. This CDR3 has 18 amino acids. Written as DNA, the CDR3 is TGTGCCAGCAGCGTAGGAGGACAGGGTCGGGGTGGCACCGGGGAGCTGTTTTTT. Amino acids: CASSVGGQGRGGTGELFF.

The V and J genes are TRBV6-5 and TRBJ1-1, with D unclear. The germline V and J ends were trimmed by 7 bases and 4 bases, with 16 bases remaining between them. Looked up from germline, CDR1 is MNHEY and CDR2 is SVGAGI. The CDR3 is made up of 14 amino acids. The CDR3 region is CASKEARKSTEAFF. CDR3 nucleotide sequence: TGTGCCAGCAAAGAAGCCAGGAAGAGCACTGAAGCTTTCTTT.

V gene TRBV4-1 combines with J gene TRBJ2-7, with D uncertain. The CDR3 contains 15 residues. The V gene's germline CDR1 is MGHRA and CDR2 YSYEKL. The ends were cut back, 1 base at V and 3 bases at J, with 13 bases in the middle. CDR3 DNA: TGCGCCAGCAGCCAAGTAGGTTTAGAAGACTACGAGCAGTACTTC. Amino acids: CASSQVGLEDYEQYF.

CDR3 sequence: CASIPRGLIDSPLHF. As DNA, the CDR3 is TGTGCCAGCATCCCACGGGGGTTGATCGATTCACCCCTCCACTTT. This sequence joins TRBV6-6 and TRBJ1-6, with a tentative D call TRBD1 (5 bases). The CDR3 is 15 residues long. Germline V CDR1 and CDR2: MNHNY, SVGAGI (reference sequence). Trimming left V 7 bases short and J 8 bases short, with 18 bases between.